Listed below are T cell receptor beta chains from one sample, sequenced in a study of radiation and T cells in renal cell carcinoma. Sequenced by immunoSEQ multiplex PCR; TCRdb stores in-frame clones only, minus some. The sample yields over 60,000 clones, 70% to 80% seen once. Sequenced here: blood, sampled from a patient whose treatment included radiotherapy and nephrectomy. The receptors come from a man aged 55 to 69 with renal cell carcinoma. CDR3s include the opening cysteine and the closing phenylalanine or tryptophan. Each record gives: J gene, clone size, V gene, D gene, CDR3 length, CDR3 DNA, CDR3 protein. D genes are given only for firm matches. Some rows have no size entry. The others give once, few or many, or a class for an expanded clone.

J gene: TRBJ2-1
clone size: NA
V gene: TRBV19
D gene: TRBD2
CDR3 length: 14
CDR3 DNA: TGTGCCACCTCTCGGGGGGAGGCCTACAATGAGCAGTTCTTC
CDR3 protein: CATSRGEAYNEQFF

J gene: TRBJ2-7
clone size: NA
V gene: TRBV6-5
D gene: NA
CDR3 length: 13
CDR3 DNA: TGTGCCAGCAGTTACTCCGAGCGGAGTGGGCAGTACTTC
CDR3 protein: CASSYSERSGQYF

J gene: TRBJ1-1
clone size: few
V gene: TRBV5-4
D gene: TRBD1
CDR3 length: 14
CDR3 DNA: TGTGCCAGCAGTAAACAGGGGGCGGACACTGAAGCTTTCTTT
CDR3 protein: CASSKQGADTEAFF

J gene: TRBJ1-2
clone size: many
V gene: TRBV30
D gene: NA
CDR3 length: 11
CDR3 DNA: TGTGCTTCGTTCCCTCCCTATGGCTACACCTTC
CDR3 protein: CASFPPYGYTF

J gene: TRBJ2-5
clone size: NA
V gene: TRBV10-3
D gene: TRBD2
CDR3 length: 15
CDR3 DNA: TGTGCCATCAGTGCGGGACTAGCGGGCCCGCGGACCCAGTACTTC
CDR3 protein: CAISAGLAGPRTQYF

J gene: TRBJ1-1
clone size: NA
V gene: TRBV29-1
D gene: NA
CDR3 length: 13
CDR3 DNA: TGCAGCGTTGAAGCGATGATGAACACTGAAGCTTTCTTT
CDR3 protein: CSVEAMMNTEAFF

J gene: TRBJ2-1
clone size: few
V gene: TRBV27
D gene: NA
CDR3 length: 16
CDR3 DNA: TGTGCCAGCCAACGAGGGTCTCGGCTAGTAGTCAATGAGCAGTTCTTC
CDR3 protein: CASQRGSRLVVNEQFF

J gene: TRBJ1-2
clone size: NA
V gene: TRBV30
D gene: NA
CDR3 length: 12
CDR3 DNA: TGTGCCTGGAGTCCAGCTAACTATGGCTACACCTTC
CDR3 protein: CAWSPANYGYTF

J gene: TRBJ2-7
clone size: few
V gene: TRBV5-1
D gene: NA
CDR3 length: 14
CDR3 DNA: TGCGCCAGCAGCTTTCGGCCAACAGCCTACGAGCAGTACTTC
CDR3 protein: CASSFRPTAYEQYF

J gene: TRBJ1-2
clone size: NA
V gene: TRBV2
D gene: NA
CDR3 length: 15
CDR3 DNA: TGTGCCAGCAGCGACTCACGCAGGGCGGGCTATGGCTACACCTTC
CDR3 protein: CASSDSRRAGYGYTF

J gene: TRBJ2-3
clone size: NA
V gene: TRBV6-5
D gene: NA
CDR3 length: 13
CDR3 DNA: TGTGCCAGCAAGCGAGTTACGACAGATACGCAGTATTTT
CDR3 protein: CASKRVTTDTQYF

J gene: TRBJ1-2
clone size: NA
V gene: TRBV6-5
D gene: NA
CDR3 length: 13
CDR3 DNA: TGTGCCAGCAGTCCACGGGGGCTTCAAGGGTACACCTTC
CDR3 protein: CASSPRGLQGYTF

J gene: TRBJ1-2
clone size: NA
V gene: TRBV4-3
D gene: TRBD1
CDR3 length: 16
CDR3 DNA: TGCGCCAGCAGCCCCCAACAGGGGGCACGGTCCTATGGCTACACCTTC
CDR3 protein: CASSPQQGARSYGYTF

J gene: TRBJ2-7
clone size: NA
V gene: TRBV4-3
D gene: NA
CDR3 length: 15
CDR3 DNA: TGCGCCAGCAGCCAAGATTACCAGGAAGCCTACGAGCAGTACTTC
CDR3 protein: CASSQDYQEAYEQYF

J gene: TRBJ2-2
clone size: NA
V gene: TRBV16
D gene: NA
CDR3 length: 14
CDR3 DNA: TGTGCCAGCAGCCAATTGGGGAACACCGGGGAGCTGTTTTTT
CDR3 protein: CASSQLGNTGELFF

J gene: TRBJ2-7
clone size: NA
V gene: TRBV7-9
D gene: NA
CDR3 length: 12
CDR3 DNA: TGTGCCATCGGACGGAATTCCTACGAGCAGTACTTC
CDR3 protein: CAIGRNSYEQYF

J gene: TRBJ2-1
clone size: NA
V gene: TRBV27
D gene: TRBD2
CDR3 length: 16
CDR3 DNA: TGTGCCAGCAGACAAACTTTAGCGGGGGTCTACAATGAGCAGTTCTTC
CDR3 protein: CASRQTLAGVYNEQFF

J gene: TRBJ1-2
clone size: NA
V gene: TRBV7-9
D gene: NA
CDR3 length: 13
CDR3 DNA: TGTGCCAGCAGCTTAGGCGGGGGAGGAGGCTACACCTTC
CDR3 protein: CASSLGGGGGYTF

J gene: TRBJ1-1
clone size: NA
V gene: TRBV2
D gene: NA
CDR3 length: 14
CDR3 DNA: TGTGCCAGCAGTGTAGACAGGAGTGGCACTGAAGCTTTCTTT
CDR3 protein: CASSVDRSGTEAFF

J gene: TRBJ2-1
clone size: NA
V gene: TRBV7-2
D gene: NA
CDR3 length: 15
CDR3 DNA: TGTGCCAGCAGCTTACGCCCCCATGGTCTTAATGAGCAGTTCTTC
CDR3 protein: CASSLRPHGLNEQFF

J gene: TRBJ2-3
clone size: NA
V gene: TRBV9
D gene: NA
CDR3 length: 14
CDR3 DNA: TGTGCCAGCAGCGTGCGGGATCCCCGTAGTACGCAGTATTTT
CDR3 protein: CASSVRDPRSTQYF

J gene: TRBJ1-6
clone size: few
V gene: TRBV19
D gene: NA
CDR3 length: 13
CDR3 DNA: TGTGCCAGTAGGCAGAGTGGGGACTTCGTCCTCCACTTT
CDR3 protein: CASRQSGDFVLHF

J gene: TRBJ2-3
clone size: NA
V gene: TRBV7-9
D gene: TRBD2
CDR3 length: 16
CDR3 DNA: TGTGCCAGCAGCCCGAGGCGGGGGACCCACACAGATACGCAGTATTTT
CDR3 protein: CASSPRRGTHTDTQYF

J gene: TRBJ1-6
clone size: NA
V gene: TRBV30
D gene: TRBD1
CDR3 length: 19
CDR3 DNA: TGTGCCTGGACCCCAGACCCGGGACAGATAAGCTCCTATAATTCACCCCTCCACTTT
CDR3 protein: CAWTPDPGQISSYNSPLHF

J gene: TRBJ1-1
clone size: NA
V gene: TRBV7-2
D gene: TRBD1
CDR3 length: 15
CDR3 DNA: TGTGCCAGCAGCCCACAGGGGGCGGTGAACACTGAAGCTTTCTTT
CDR3 protein: CASSPQGAVNTEAFF

J gene: TRBJ1-2
clone size: NA
V gene: TRBV6-1
D gene: NA
CDR3 length: 12
CDR3 DNA: TGTGCCAGCAGGGAAGGGGGCTATGGCTACACCTTC
CDR3 protein: CASREGGYGYTF

J gene: TRBJ2-1
clone size: few
V gene: TRBV5-1
D gene: TRBD2
CDR3 length: 18
CDR3 DNA: TGCGCCAGCAGCCAGACCATGAGACTAGCGGGAGGAAGGAATGAGCAGTTCTTC
CDR3 protein: CASSQTMRLAGGRNEQFF

J gene: TRBJ1-5
clone size: few
V gene: TRBV6-1
D gene: NA
CDR3 length: 13
CDR3 DNA: TGTGCCAGCAGTGAACGGGGCCAAGCGCCCCAGCATTTT
CDR3 protein: CASSERGQAPQHF

J gene: TRBJ2-3
clone size: few
V gene: TRBV25-1
D gene: NA
CDR3 length: 13
CDR3 DNA: TGTGCCAGCAGTGAATACCGCACAGATACGCAGTATTTT
CDR3 protein: CASSEYRTDTQYF

J gene: TRBJ1-1
clone size: medium-sized
V gene: TRBV19
D gene: NA
CDR3 length: 13
CDR3 DNA: TGTGCCAGTAGTATAGGGGTTGGGACTGAAGCTTTCTTT
CDR3 protein: CASSIGVGTEAFF

J gene: TRBJ2-1
clone size: NA
V gene: TRBV2
D gene: TRBD1
CDR3 length: 15
CDR3 DNA: TGTGCCAGCAGAGAGGGACAGAGCTCCTACAATGAGCAGTTCTTC
CDR3 protein: CASREGQSSYNEQFF

J gene: TRBJ1-2
clone size: NA
V gene: TRBV19
D gene: NA
CDR3 length: 13
CDR3 DNA: TGTGCCAGTAGTGTCTCTGGGCCCTATGGCTACACCTTC
CDR3 protein: CASSVSGPYGYTF

J gene: TRBJ2-1
clone size: NA
V gene: TRBV7-8
D gene: NA
CDR3 length: 15
CDR3 DNA: TGTGCCAGCAGCTTAATGGGGGGTTCCTACAATGAGCAGTTCTTC
CDR3 protein: CASSLMGGSYNEQFF

J gene: TRBJ2-1
clone size: many
V gene: TRBV7-8
D gene: NA
CDR3 length: 16
CDR3 DNA: TGTGCCAGCACCGATTCGACGGTCGGGGCGGGCAATGAGCAGTTCTTC
CDR3 protein: CASTDSTVGAGNEQFF

J gene: TRBJ1-5
clone size: few
V gene: TRBV27
D gene: TRBD1
CDR3 length: 14
CDR3 DNA: TGTGCCAGCAGACAGACAGGGGGAAATCAGCCCCAGCATTTT
CDR3 protein: CASRQTGGNQPQHF

J gene: TRBJ2-3
clone size: NA
V gene: TRBV2
D gene: NA
CDR3 length: 14
CDR3 DNA: TGTGCCAGCAGTGAACGGGGGATCACAGATACGCAGTATTTT
CDR3 protein: CASSERGITDTQYF

J gene: TRBJ1-5
clone size: NA
V gene: TRBV7-8
D gene: NA
CDR3 length: 16
CDR3 DNA: TGTGCCAGCAGCTTTGAGGGAGGTTATAGCAATCAGCCCCAGCATTTT
CDR3 protein: CASSFEGGYSNQPQHF

J gene: TRBJ2-5
clone size: NA
V gene: TRBV4-3
D gene: NA
CDR3 length: 12
CDR3 DNA: TGCGCCAGCAGCCAAGATCGGGGAACCCAGTACTTC
CDR3 protein: CASSQDRGTQYF

J gene: TRBJ1-2
clone size: NA
V gene: TRBV11-2
D gene: NA
CDR3 length: 13
CDR3 DNA: TGTGCCAGCAGCTTAGGGACGGGCTATGGCTACACCTTC
CDR3 protein: CASSLGTGYGYTF

J gene: TRBJ1-2
clone size: NA
V gene: TRBV29-1
D gene: NA
CDR3 length: 16
CDR3 DNA: TGCAGCGTTGATGACGGAGATGGGGAATCTAACTATGGCTACACCTTC
CDR3 protein: CSVDDGDGESNYGYTF

J gene: TRBJ1-3
clone size: NA
V gene: TRBV19
D gene: NA
CDR3 length: 14
CDR3 DNA: TGTGCCAGTAGTATAAACCACTCTGGAAACACCATATATTTT
CDR3 protein: CASSINHSGNTIYF

J gene: TRBJ2-1
clone size: few
V gene: TRBV2
D gene: NA
CDR3 length: 15
CDR3 DNA: TGTGCCAGCAGTGACCCAGGGGAAATTTCCAATGAGCAGTTCTTC
CDR3 protein: CASSDPGEISNEQFF

J gene: TRBJ1-5
clone size: few
V gene: TRBV10-2
D gene: NA
CDR3 length: 16
CDR3 DNA: TGCGCCAGCAGTGAAGGCAGCTCGTATAGCAATCAGCCCCAGCATTTT
CDR3 protein: CASSEGSSYSNQPQHF

J gene: TRBJ2-2
clone size: NA
V gene: TRBV15
D gene: TRBD2
CDR3 length: 16
CDR3 DNA: TGTGCCACCAGCAGAGGCGGGGGATTGTCGGGCGGGGAGCTGTTTTTT
CDR3 protein: CATSRGGGLSGGELFF

J gene: TRBJ1-5
clone size: NA
V gene: TRBV15
D gene: NA
CDR3 length: 14
CDR3 DNA: TGTGCCACCAGCAGAGATATTGGGGGTCAGCCCCAGCATTTT
CDR3 protein: CATSRDIGGQPQHF

J gene: TRBJ1-2
clone size: once
V gene: TRBV5-1
D gene: TRBD1
CDR3 length: 14
CDR3 DNA: TGCGCCAGCAGCTGGACAGGGGTTGACTATGGCTACACCTTC
CDR3 protein: CASSWTGVDYGYTF

J gene: TRBJ1-1
clone size: NA
V gene: TRBV4-2
D gene: TRBD1
CDR3 length: 17
CDR3 DNA: TGTGCCAGCAGCCAAGCACTACAGGGGGTCCTGAACACTGAAGCTTTCTTT
CDR3 protein: CASSQALQGVLNTEAFF

J gene: TRBJ1-4
clone size: few
V gene: TRBV5-1
D gene: NA
CDR3 length: 11
CDR3 DNA: TGCGCCAGCAGCGAAAATGAAAAACTGTTTTTT
CDR3 protein: CASSENEKLFF

J gene: TRBJ1-1
clone size: NA
V gene: TRBV4-1
D gene: NA
CDR3 length: 12
CDR3 DNA: TGCGCCAGCAGCCAAGCGGATACTGAAGCTTTCTTT
CDR3 protein: CASSQADTEAFF